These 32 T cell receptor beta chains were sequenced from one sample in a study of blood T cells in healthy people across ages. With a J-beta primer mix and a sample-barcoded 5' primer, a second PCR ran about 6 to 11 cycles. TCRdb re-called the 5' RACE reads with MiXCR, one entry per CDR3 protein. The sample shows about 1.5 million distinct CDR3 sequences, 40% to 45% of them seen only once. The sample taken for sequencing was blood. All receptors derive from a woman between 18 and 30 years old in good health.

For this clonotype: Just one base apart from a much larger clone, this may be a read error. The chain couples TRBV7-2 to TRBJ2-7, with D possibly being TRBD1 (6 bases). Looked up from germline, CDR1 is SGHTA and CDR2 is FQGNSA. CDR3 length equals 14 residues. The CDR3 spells CASTSFRGAYGQYF. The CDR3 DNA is TGTGCCAGCACCAGCTTCAGGGGAGCCTACGGGCAGTACTTC. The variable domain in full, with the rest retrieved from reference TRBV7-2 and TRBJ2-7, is GAGVSQSPSNKVTEKGKDVELRCDPISGHTALYWYRQSLGQGLEFLIYFQGNSAPDKSGLPSDRFSAERTGGSVSTLTIQRTQQEDSAVYLCASTSFRGAYGQYFGPGTRLTVT.

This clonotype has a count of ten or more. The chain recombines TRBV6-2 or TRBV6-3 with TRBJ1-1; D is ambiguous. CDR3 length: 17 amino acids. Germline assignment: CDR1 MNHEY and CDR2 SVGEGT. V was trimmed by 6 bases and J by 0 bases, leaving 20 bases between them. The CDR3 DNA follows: TGTGCCAGCAGCTCCAGAACGGGCCAGCCCCTGAACACTGAAGCTTTCTTT. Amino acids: CASSSRTGQPLNTEAFF.

This CDR3 reads CASSLDMVAGGNSPLHF. CDR3 bases: TGTGCCAGCAGCTTAGATATGGTAGCAGGGGGTAATTCACCCCTCCACTTT. The chain employs TRBV11-2 and TRBJ1-6; TRBD1 matches 7 bases. The germline CDR1 and CDR2 sequences are SGHAT and FQNNGV. The V and J ends lost 0 bases and 6 bases, in that order; junction bases with no gene match: 8. This CDR3 comprises 17 residues.

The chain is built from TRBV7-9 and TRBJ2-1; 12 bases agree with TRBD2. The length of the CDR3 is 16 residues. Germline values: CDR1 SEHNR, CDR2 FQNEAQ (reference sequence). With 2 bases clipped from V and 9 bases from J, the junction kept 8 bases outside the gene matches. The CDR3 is CASSLLGTSGLSEQFF. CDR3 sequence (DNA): TGTGCCAGCAGCTTACTCGGGACTAGCGGGCTCAGTGAGCAGTTCTTC. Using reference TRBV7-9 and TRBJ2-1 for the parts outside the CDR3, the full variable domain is DTGVSQNPRHKITKRGQNVTFRCDPISEHNRLYWYRQTLGQGPEFLTYFQNEAQLEKSRLLSDRFSAERPKGSFSTLEIQRTEQGDSAMYLCASSLLGTSGLSEQFFGPGTRLTVL.

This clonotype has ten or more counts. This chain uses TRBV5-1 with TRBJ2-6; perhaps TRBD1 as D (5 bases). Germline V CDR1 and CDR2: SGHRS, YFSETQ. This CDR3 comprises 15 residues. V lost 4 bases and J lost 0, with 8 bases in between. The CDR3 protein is CASSLDSSGANVLTF. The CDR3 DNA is TGCGCCAGCAGCCTCGACAGCTCTGGGGCCAACGTCCTGACTTTC.

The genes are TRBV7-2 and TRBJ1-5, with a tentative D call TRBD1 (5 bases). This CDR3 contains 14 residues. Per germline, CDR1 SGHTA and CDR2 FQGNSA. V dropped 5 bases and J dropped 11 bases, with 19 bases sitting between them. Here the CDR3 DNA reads TGTGCCAGCAGCCGTTGGGGCTCCAAGGAGACCCAGCATTTT. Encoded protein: CASSRWGSKETQHF.

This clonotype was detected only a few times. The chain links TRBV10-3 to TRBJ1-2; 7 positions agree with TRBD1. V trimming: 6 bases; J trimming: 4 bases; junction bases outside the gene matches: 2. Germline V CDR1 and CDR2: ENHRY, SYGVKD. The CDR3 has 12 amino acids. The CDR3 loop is CAIRGDSYGYTF. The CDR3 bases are TGTGCCATCAGGGGGGACAGCTATGGCTACACCTTC.

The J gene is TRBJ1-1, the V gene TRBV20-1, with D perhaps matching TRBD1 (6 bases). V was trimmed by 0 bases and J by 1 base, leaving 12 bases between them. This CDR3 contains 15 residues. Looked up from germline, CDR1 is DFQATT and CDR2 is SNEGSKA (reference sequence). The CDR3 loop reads CSARDWGGQNTEAFF. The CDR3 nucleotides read TGCAGTGCTAGAGATTGGGGGGGCCAGAACACTGAAGCTTTCTTT.

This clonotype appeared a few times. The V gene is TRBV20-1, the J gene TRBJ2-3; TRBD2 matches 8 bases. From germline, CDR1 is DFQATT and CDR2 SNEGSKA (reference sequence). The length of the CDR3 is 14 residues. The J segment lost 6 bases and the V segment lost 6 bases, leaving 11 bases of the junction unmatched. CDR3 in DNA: TGCAGTGCCCTAAGCGGGAGCTTTGCGGATACGCAGTATTTT. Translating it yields CSALSGSFADTQYF.

The CDR3 loop is CASSYATRGYGYTF. The CDR3 DNA reads TGTGCCAGCAGTTACGCCACTCGGGGCTATGGCTACACCTTC. This chain uses TRBV6-2 or TRBV6-3 with TRBJ1-2; D unclear. The CDR3 is 14 amino acids. The V end was cut by 2 bases, the J end by 4 bases, with 11 bases between. Germline CDR1 MNHEY, CDR2 SVGEGT.

In nucleotides, the CDR3 is TGTGCCGGACGGACTCACTATGGCTACACCTTC. Translation gives CAGRTHYGYTF. This chain links TRBV19 with TRBJ1-2; D is unresolved. The CDR3 is made up of 11 amino acids. V lost 11 bases to trimming and J lost 3 bases, with 10 bases between them. The germline V gene has CDR1 LNHDA and CDR2 SQIVND (reference sequence). Supplemented by reference TRBV19 and TRBJ1-2, the full variable domain reads DGGITQSPKYLFRKEGQNVTLSCEQNLNHDAMYWYRQDPGQGLRLIYYSQIVNDFQKGDIAEGYSVSREKKESFPLTVTSAQKNPTAFYLCAGRTHYGYTFGSGTRLTVV.

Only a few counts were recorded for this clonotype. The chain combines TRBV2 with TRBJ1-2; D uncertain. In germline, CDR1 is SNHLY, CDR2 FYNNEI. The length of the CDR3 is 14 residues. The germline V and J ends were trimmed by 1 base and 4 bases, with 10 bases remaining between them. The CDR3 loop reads CASSEGYGSYGYTF. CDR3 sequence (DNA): TGTGCCAGCAGTGAAGGTTATGGCAGCTATGGCTACACCTTC.

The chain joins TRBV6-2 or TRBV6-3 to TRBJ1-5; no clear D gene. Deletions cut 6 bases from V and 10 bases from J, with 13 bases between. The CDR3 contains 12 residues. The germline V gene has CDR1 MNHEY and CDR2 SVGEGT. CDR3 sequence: CASRSQKNPQHF. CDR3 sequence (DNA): TGTGCCAGCAGGAGCCAAAAGAATCCCCAGCATTTT.

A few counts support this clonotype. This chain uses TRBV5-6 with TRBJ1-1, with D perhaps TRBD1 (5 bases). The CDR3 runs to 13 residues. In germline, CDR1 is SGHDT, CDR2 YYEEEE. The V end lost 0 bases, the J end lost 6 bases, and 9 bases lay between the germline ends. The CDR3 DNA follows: TGTGCCAGCAGCTTGGCGGGGCTCGCTGAAGCTTTCTTT. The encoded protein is CASSLAGLAEAFF.

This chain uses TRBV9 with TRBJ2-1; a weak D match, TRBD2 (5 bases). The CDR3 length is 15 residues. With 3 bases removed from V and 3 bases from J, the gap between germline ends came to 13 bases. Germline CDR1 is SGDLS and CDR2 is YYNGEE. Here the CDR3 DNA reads TGTGCCAGCAGCGCAGACGGGGAGATCTACAATGAGCAGTTCTTC. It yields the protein CASSADGEIYNEQFF.

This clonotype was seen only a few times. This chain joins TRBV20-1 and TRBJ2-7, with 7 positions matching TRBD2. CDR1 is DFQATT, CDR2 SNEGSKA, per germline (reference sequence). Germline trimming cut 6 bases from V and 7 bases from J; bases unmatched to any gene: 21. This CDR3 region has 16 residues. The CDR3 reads CSAPVWREHSYNEQYF. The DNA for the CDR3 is TGCAGTGCCCCGGTGTGGCGGGAGCACTCCTACAATGAGCAGTACTTC.

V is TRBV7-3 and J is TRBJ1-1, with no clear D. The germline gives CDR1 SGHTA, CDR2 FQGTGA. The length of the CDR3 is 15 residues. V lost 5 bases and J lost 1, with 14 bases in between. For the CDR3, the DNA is TGTGCCAGCAGCCCCCATGGCGCCCCGAACACTGAAGCTTTCTTT. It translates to CASSPHGAPNTEAFF.

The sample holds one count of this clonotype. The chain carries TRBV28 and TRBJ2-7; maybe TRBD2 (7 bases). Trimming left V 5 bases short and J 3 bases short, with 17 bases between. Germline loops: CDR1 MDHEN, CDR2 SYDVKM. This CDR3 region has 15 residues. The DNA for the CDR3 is TGTGCCAGCAGTCCAGTAGGGGGAGGGCACTACGAGCAGTACTTC. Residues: CASSPVGGGHYEQYF. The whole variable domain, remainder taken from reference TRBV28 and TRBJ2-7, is DVKVTQSSRYLVKRTGEKVFLECVQDMDHENMFWYRQDPGLGLRLIYFSYDVKMKEKGDIPEGYSVSREKKERFSLILESASTNQTSMYLCASSPVGGGHYEQYFGPGTRLTVT.

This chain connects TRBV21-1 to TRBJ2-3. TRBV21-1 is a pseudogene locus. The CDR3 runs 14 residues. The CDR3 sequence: CASSKIGRTDTQYF. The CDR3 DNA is TGTGCCAGCAGCAAAATCGGTAGGACAGATACGCAGTATTTT.

The CDR3, as DNA: TGCAGCGTTGTCCAGGGTTACTACGAGCAGTACTTC. This codes for CSVVQGYYEQYF. V usage is TRBV29-1 and J usage is TRBJ2-7; tentatively, D is TRBD1 (5 bases). The CDR3 is made up of 12 amino acids. The V gene's germline CDR1 is SQVTM and CDR2 ANQGSEA. V was cut by 4 bases and J by 3 bases, with 10 bases left in between.

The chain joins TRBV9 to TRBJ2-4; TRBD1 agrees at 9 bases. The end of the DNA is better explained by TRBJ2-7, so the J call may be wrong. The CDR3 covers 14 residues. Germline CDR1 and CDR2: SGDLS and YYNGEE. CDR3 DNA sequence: TGTGCCAGCAGCGTAGACTGGACAGGGGACGAGCAGTACTTC. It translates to CASSVDWTGDEQYF.

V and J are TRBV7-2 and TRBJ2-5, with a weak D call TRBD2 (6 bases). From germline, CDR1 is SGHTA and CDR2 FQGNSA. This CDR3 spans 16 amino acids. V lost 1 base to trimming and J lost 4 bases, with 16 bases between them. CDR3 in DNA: TGTGCCAGCAGCTTAGAGATCGGGGGTGGAGCAGAGACCCAGTACTTC. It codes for CASSLEIGGGAETQYF.

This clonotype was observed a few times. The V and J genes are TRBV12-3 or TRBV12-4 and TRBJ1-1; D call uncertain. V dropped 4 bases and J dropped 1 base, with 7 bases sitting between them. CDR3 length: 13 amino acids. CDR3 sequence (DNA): TGTGCCAGCAGTTCCCTGGAGAACACTGAAGCTTTCTTT. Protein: CASSSLENTEAFF.

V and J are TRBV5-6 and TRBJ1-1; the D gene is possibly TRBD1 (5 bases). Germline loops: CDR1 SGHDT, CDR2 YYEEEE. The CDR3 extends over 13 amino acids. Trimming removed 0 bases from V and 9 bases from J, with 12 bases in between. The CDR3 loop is CASSLAGGFQAFF. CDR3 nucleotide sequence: TGTGCCAGCAGCTTGGCCGGGGGATTCCAAGCTTTCTTT. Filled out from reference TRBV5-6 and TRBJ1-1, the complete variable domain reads DAGVTQSPTHLIKTRGQQVTLRCSPKSGHDTVSWYQQALGQGPQFIFQYYEEEERQRGNFPDRFSGHQFPNYSSELNVNALLLGDSALYLCASSLAGGFQAFFGQGTRLTVV.

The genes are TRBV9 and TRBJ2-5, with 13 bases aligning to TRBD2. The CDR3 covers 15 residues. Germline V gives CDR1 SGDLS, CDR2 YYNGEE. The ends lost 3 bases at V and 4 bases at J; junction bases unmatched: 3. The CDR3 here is CASSAGTSGVETQYF. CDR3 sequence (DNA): TGTGCCAGCAGCGCCGGGACTAGCGGGGTAGAGACCCAGTACTTC. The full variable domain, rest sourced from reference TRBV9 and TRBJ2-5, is DSGVTQTPKHLITATGQRVTLRCSPRSGDLSVYWYQQSLDQGLQFLIQYYNGEERAKGNILERFSAQQFPDLHSELNLSSLELGDSALYFCASSAGTSGVETQYFGPGTRLLVL.

The CDR3 DNA reads TGCAGTGCTAGAGGGGCAGTGGATAATTCACCCCTCCACTTT. Amino acid sequence: CSARGAVDNSPLHF. V usage is TRBV20-1 and J usage is TRBJ1-6; D is undetermined. V shed 1 base and J shed 5 bases, with 9 bases lying between them. The CDR3 length is 14 residues. The germline V gene encodes CDR1 DFQATT and CDR2 SNEGSKA (reference sequence).

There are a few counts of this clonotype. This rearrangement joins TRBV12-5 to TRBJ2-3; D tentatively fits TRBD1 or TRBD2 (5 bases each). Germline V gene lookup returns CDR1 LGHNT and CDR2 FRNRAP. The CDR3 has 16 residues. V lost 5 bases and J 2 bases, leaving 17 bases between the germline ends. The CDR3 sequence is CASGPGTVPSTDTQYF. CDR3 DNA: TGTGCTAGTGGTCCCGGGACCGTCCCGTCCACAGATACGCAGTATTTT.

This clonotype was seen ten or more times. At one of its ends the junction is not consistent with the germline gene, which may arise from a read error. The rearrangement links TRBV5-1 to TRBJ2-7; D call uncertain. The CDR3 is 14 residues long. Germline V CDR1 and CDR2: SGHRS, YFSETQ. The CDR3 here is CASSLDPRAYEQYF. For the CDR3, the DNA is TGTGCCAGCAGTTTGGACCCCCGGGCCTACGAGCAGTACTTC.

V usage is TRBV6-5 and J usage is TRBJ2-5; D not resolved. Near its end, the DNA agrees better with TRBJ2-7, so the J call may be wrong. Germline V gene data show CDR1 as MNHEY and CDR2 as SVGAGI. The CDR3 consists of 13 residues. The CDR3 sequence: CASSYSERSEQYF. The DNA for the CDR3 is TGTGCCAGCAGTTACTCGGAAAGATCCGAGCAGTACTTC.

The CDR3 region has the DNA TGTGCCAGCAGTTTAAGGGCTAGCGGATTAGAGACCCAGTACTTC. It is translated as CASSLRASGLETQYF. V and J are TRBV12-3 or TRBV12-4 and TRBJ2-5; 7 nucleotides align to TRBD2. Trimming at V came to 2 bases and at J to 4 bases, leaving 7 bases not matched to a gene. CDR3 size: 15 residues.

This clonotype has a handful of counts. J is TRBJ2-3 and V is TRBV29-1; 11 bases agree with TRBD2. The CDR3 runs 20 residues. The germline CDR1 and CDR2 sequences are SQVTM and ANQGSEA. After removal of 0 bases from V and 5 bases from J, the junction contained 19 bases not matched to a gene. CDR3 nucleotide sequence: TGCAGCGTTGAAGATCGCCGCGGGATAGCGGGAGGGCTTAAAGTAGATACGCAGTATTTT. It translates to CSVEDRRGIAGGLKVDTQYF.

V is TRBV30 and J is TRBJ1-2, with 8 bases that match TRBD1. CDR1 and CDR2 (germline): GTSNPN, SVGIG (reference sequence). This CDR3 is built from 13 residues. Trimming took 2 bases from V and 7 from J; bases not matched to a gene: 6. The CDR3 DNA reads TGTGCCTGGAGTCGGCAGGGGGCTAGTGGCTACACCTTC. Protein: CAWSRQGASGYTF.